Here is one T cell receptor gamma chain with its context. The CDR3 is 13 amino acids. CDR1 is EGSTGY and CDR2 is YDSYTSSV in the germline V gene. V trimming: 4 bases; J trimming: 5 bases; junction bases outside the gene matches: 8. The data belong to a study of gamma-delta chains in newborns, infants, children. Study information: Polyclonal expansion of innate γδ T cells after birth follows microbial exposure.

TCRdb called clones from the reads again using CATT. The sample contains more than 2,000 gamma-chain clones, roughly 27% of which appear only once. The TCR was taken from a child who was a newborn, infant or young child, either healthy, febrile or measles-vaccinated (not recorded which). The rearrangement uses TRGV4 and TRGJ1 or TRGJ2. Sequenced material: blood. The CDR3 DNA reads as TGTGCCACCTGGGACCTGGGGGATTATAAGAAACTCTTT. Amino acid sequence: CATWDLGDYKKLF.